This T cell receptor (beta chain) was profiled in a study of T-cell memory formation after mild COVID-19 (dated by TCRdb to about 2021). At the level of the whole study: Most TCR sequence clusters were specific to one of the two donors. In a couple of donors, T-cell clones that expanded and contracted after mild COVID-19 were followed by sequencing TCRalpha and TCRbeta repertoires longitudinally. Two young, previously healthy adult volunteers, one female and one male, were included in the cohort. What the work shows at the level of the full study, not this receptor alone: Contracting CD4+ clones appeared mostly in the CM and EM memory subsets, whereas CD8+ clones were enriched in EMRA. Whether the second-wave clones peaking on day 37 were SARS-CoV-2 specific was not confirmed. The detection of some responding clones in pre-infection memory suggests that pre-existing cross-reactive memory T cells joined the SARS-CoV-2 response. Clones that contracted from day 15 to 85 showed balanced CD4/CD8 phenotypes, whereas a second wave of clones that expanded from day 15 to 37 leaned towards CD4+. Only two mild cases were covered in the study, and larger cohorts including severe cases with pre-infection samples were considered necessary.

Trimming costs V 7 bases and J 2 bases, and their ends lie 8 bases apart. The germline V gene yields SGHDT for CDR1 and YYEEEE for CDR2. The CDR3 spans 12 residues, from the cysteine through the phenylalanine. CDR3 DNA is the only sequence kept; it has 36 bases, read in frame from the first base. Ficoll-Paque density gradient centrifugation was the method used to isolate PBMCs. As concerns this clonotype: Its binding antigen is unknown. The record has no base qualities; no much larger clone is one base away.

TCRdb names Illumina NovaSeq 6000 as the instrument used. TCRalpha and TCRbeta cDNA libraries were constructed by 5'RACE with constant-segment primers, with sample barcodes and unique molecular identifiers being introduced. RNA was extracted from every sample with Trizol reagent. Amplification of the libraries took two PCR steps, and the second step added a second sample barcode plus Illumina TruSeq adapters. Sequencing of the libraries was done on an Illumina NovaSeq, producing 2 x 150 bp paired-end reads. From the authors' description of their analysis: The reads were demultiplexed and collapsed into UMI-guided consensus sequences using migec v1.2.7. With mixcr v2.1.11, UMI consensuses were aligned to TRA and TRB V and J templates and assembled into clonotypes. A clonotype was counted as expanded or contracted only if both edgeR and NoisET called the change significant, with noise models trained on biological replicates. For edgeR calls, the thresholds were a false discovery rate-adjusted p below 0.01 and a log2 fold-change of 1. As an exploratory analysis of dynamics, max-normalized trajectories of the 1000 most abundant clonotypes were examined by PCA with hierarchical clustering. Separately sequenced CD4+ and CD8+ repertoires were used to assign the CD4 or CD8 phenotype of responding clones. The public reads were quality trimmed at Q25 with fastp and then assembled into clones with MiXCR by TCRdb, keeping productive beta chains. Records with the same CDR3 protein are collapsed into one entry carrying the most frequent genes and DNA. The V and J calls, along with clone size, are taken from TCRdb and not from the paper's own processing. This sample lists hundreds of thousands of distinct CDR3 sequences; 23% were detected once. The top ten constitute around 13% of the sample.

The clonotype originates from an adult woman who had mild COVID-19 (a few samples of this study predate the infection). The sample titles of this study are shuffled in the database, so cell type and time point are left out; the donor was told from shared clones. The chain employs TRBV5-6 and TRBJ2-3; no confident D gene assignment can be made. The source material was PBMCs or a T cell subset sorted from them (not recorded which). The nucleotide sequence is given as TGTGCCAGCGGACCCCTCACAGATACGCAGTATTTT. Its coded protein is CASGPLTDTQYF.